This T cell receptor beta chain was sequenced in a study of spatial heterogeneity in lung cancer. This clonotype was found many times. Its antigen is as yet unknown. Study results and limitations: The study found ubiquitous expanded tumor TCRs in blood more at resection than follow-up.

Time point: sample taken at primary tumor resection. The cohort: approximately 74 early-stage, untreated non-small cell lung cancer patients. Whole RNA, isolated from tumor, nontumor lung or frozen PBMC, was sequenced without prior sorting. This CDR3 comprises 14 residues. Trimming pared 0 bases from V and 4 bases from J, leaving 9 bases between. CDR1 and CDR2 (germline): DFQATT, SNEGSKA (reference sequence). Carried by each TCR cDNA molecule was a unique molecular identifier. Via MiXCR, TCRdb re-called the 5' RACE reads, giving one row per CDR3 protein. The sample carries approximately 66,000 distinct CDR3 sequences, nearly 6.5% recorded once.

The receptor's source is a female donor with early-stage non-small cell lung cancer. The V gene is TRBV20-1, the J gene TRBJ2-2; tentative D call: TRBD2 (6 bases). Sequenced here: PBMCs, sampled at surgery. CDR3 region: CSAREEGRTGELFF. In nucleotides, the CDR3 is TGCAGTGCTAGAGAGGAGGGTCGCACCGGGGAGCTGTTTTTT.